This TCR beta chain stems from a study of blood T cell repertoires in COVID-19 (dated by TCRdb to the early 2020s). Regarding the research as a whole: Samples from collaborators originated in the United States, Italy and Spain and spanned both the acute and convalescent phases of COVID-19. The material from the prospective study consisted of cDNA or gDNA derived from T cells, B-cell-depleted T cells, or PBMCs. Subjects who had been exposed to COVID-19, were actively infected with it, or had recovered from it provided the deeply sampled blood TCRbeta repertoires that made up the dataset. The repertoires were released in a freely available public database meant as a resource for research on the immune response to SARS-CoV-2. Samples were obtained from the ongoing ImmuneRACE study (first 160 participants) and from 1,200 or so subjects provided by 6 global collaborators. Sample metadata almost always included a de-identified subject ID, COVID-19 status, age in years and sex. Where HLA class I and class II types were available, the types were taken from metadata supplied by the sample provider, not from assay-based typing.

V is reduced by 3 bases and J by 1 base, leaving a spacing of 7 bases between them. The CDR3 holds 14 amino acids from the cysteine to the phenylalanine. Solely the CDR3 DNA is kept, with 42 bases framed from the first base. CDR1 and CDR2 (LGHNT, FRNRAP) derive from the germline V gene. General findings and caveats noted by the study authors: The amount of clinical and demographic metadata varied by source and participant and was provided uncurated.

One collaborating source in Seattle enrolled patients while the patients were actively infected and followed the patients over time throughout the course of disease. Each collaborating institution followed its own protocols to collect whole blood in K2EDTA tubes. For TCRbeta analysis, collaborators shipped samples in one of three forms: frozen whole blood, isolated PBMCs, or DNA extracted from either of those sample types. TCRbeta CDR3 regions were amplified from genomic DNA by means of the immunoSEQ Assay, a bias-controlled multiplex PCR. On the study's bioinformatics: Nucleated cell counts per sample were estimated from amplification of reference gene primers within the assay. To quantify the absolute abundance of each unique TCRbeta CDR3 rearrangement, sequence reads were collapsed and filtered. For each sample, productive Simpson clonality was calculated by taking the square root of Simpson's diversity index across productive rearrangements. TCRdb retrieved this table from immuneACCESS and kept in-frame rearrangements only. Not all clones are present; in checked studies, unresolved V genes account for under half, and no reason is known for the remainder. V and J calls and clone size follow that table, whereas D and trimming were derived from the DNA. This sample lists a few hundred thousand clones; 80% to 90% were detected once. The ten largest make up just under 6.5% of the sample.

As to this clone: Its antigen is unknown. No base quality values were provided; no much bigger clone lies one nucleotide off. Other DNA sequences of this sample code for an identical CDR3.

The sequence was collected from a woman in her 50s with COVID-19, enrolled during active disease. Rearrangement joined TRBV12-5 to TRBJ1-3, with the D gene not confidently named. Sequenced sample: peripheral blood. The bases read TGTGCTAGTGGTTTATCGGGATCTGGAAACACCATATATTTT. This sequence encodes CASGLSGSGNTIYF.